The next 5 T cell receptor beta chains were all read from a single sample in a study of cytomegalovirus exposure and HLA in healthy donors (dated by TCRdb to the late 2010s). The method was the immunoSEQ multiplex PCR assay. The multiplex PCR relied on a mix of 60 forward primers for TCR Vbeta segments and 13 reverse primers for TCR Jbeta segments. TCRdb stores this immuneACCESS table with in-frame sequences only. Part of the clones is absent; in the studies checked, under half of the shortfall reflects unresolved V genes, and no reason is known for the rest. This sample holds 65,000 to 95,000 clones; around 80% were observed only once. Of the sample, 2.5% falls within the top ten clones. Material: PBMCs. These receptors originate from a young man in good health and CMV-seronegative.

This clone appeared once. The CDR3 DNA follows: TGTGCCAGCAGCGTAGGACAGGGCCTCTACGAGCAGTACTTC. Translated: CASSVGQGLYEQYF. The chain employs TRBV11-2 and TRBJ2-7, with 8 positions matching TRBD1. Germline CDR1 reads SGHAT; CDR2 reads FQNNGV. V shed 5 bases and J 3 bases; nucleotides not matched to a gene: 6. This CDR3 comprises 14 residues.

The chain combines TRBV7-9 with TRBJ2-2; D not certain. Germline V lookup: CDR1 SEHNR, CDR2 FQNEAQ (reference sequence). V lost 3 bases and J lost 1, with 15 bases in between. The length of the CDR3 is 17 residues. The CDR3 DNA sequence: TGTGCCAGCAGCTTGACGGTGCTAGGATTGAACACCGGGGAGCTGTTTTTT. Translating gives CASSLTVLGLNTGELFF.

Details on this clone: A much larger clone lies one base from this, so it may be a read error. The chain combines TRBV28 with TRBJ1-1, with D perhaps TRBD1 (5 bases). The length of the CDR3 is 13 residues. Trimming shortened V by 2 bases and J by 1 base, and 5 bases separated the two germline ends. Germline CDR1 is MDHEN and CDR2 is SYDVKM. The CDR3 DNA follows: TGTGCCAGCAGTTTAACAGGGAACACTGAAGCTTTCTTT. Translated: CASSLTGNTEAFF.

This rearrangement joins TRBV12-2 to TRBJ2-3; the DNA was not used to check the table's D call, TRBD1. TRBV12-2 is described as a pseudogene. The CDR3 consists of 15 residues. The CDR3 spells CASRLAGRSTDTQYF. The CDR3 nucleotides read TGTGCAAGTCGCTTAGCTGGGCGAAGCACAGATACGCAGTATTTT.

The chain employs TRBV15 and TRBJ2-5, with 12 bases that match TRBD2. The junction had 0 bases not matched to a gene; V was cut back by 3 bases and J by 4 bases. Germline CDR1 and CDR2: LNHNV and YYDKDF (reference sequence). The CDR3 extends over 14 amino acids. The CDR3 spells CATSRTSGRETQYF. CDR3 bases: TGTGCCACCAGCAGGACTAGCGGGAGAGAGACCCAGTACTTC.